This T cell receptor (beta chain) was identified during a study of glioma-infiltrating T cells. This clonotype turned up a few times. CDR3 length: 15 amino acids. Germline assignment: CDR1 SGHTS and CDR2 YDEGEE. The ends were cut back, 4 bases at V and 0 bases at J, with 11 bases in the middle. Amplification of TCR alpha and beta CDR3 regions from RNA used iRepertoire nested multiplex PCR. Tissue mRNA or PBMC total RNA, roughly 85-450 ng, went into one-step reverse transcription and amplification. Using its own MiXCR run on the multiplex PCR reads, TCRdb lists one record per CDR3 protein. The sample lists 160,000 or so distinct CDR3 sequences, roughly 45% occurring once.

This receptor was taken from a human donor with low-grade glioma or glioblastoma, undergoing nonglioma brain surgery, or in good health (not recorded which). This chain connects TRBV5-8 to TRBJ1-5; D unclear. Sequencing was done on a sample of glioma tissue, nonneoplastic brain tissue, or PBMCs (not recorded which). Here the CDR3 reads CASSPNLRSNQPQHF. In nucleotides, the CDR3 is TGTGCCAGCAGCCCCAACCTACGTAGCAATCAGCCCCAGCATTTT.